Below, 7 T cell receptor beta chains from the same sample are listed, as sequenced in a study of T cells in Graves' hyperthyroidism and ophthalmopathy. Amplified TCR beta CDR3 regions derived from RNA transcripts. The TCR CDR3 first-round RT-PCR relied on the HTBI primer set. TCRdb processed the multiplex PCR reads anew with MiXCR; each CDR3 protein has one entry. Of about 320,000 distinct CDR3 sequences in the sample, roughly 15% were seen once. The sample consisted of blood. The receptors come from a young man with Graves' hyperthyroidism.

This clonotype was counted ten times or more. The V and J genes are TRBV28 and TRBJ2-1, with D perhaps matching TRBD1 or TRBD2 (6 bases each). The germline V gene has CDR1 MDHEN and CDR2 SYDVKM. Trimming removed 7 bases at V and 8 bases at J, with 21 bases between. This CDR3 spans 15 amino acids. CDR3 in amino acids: CASTGATYNKDEQFF. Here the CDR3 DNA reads TGTGCCAGCACGGGGGCGACATACAACAAGGATGAGCAGTTCTTC.

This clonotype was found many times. This CDR3 reads CASSLASVRRLNTEAFF. The CDR3 nucleotides read TGTGCCAGCAGCTTAGCTTCTGTACGGAGGTTGAACACTGAAGCTTTCTTT. The V call is TRBV11-2, the J call TRBJ1-1; no firm D call. The CDR3 consists of 17 residues. Per germline, CDR1 SGHAT and CDR2 FQNNGV. V lost 1 base to trimming and J lost 0 bases, with 15 bases between them.

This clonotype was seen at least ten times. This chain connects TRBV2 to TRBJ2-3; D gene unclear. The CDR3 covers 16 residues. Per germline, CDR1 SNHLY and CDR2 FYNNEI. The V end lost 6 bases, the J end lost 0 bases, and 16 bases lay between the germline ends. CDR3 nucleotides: TGTGCCAGCAGCTACGGGCCCCCGAGGAGCACAGATACGCAGTATTTT. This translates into CASSYGPPRSTDTQYF.

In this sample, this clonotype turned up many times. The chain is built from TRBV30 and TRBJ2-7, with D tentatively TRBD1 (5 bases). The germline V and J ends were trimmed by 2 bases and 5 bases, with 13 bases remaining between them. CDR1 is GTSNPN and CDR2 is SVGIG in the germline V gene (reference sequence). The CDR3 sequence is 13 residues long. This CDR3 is CAWSRAQGNEQYF. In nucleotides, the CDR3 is TGTGCCTGGAGTAGGGCGCAGGGAAACGAGCAGTACTTC.

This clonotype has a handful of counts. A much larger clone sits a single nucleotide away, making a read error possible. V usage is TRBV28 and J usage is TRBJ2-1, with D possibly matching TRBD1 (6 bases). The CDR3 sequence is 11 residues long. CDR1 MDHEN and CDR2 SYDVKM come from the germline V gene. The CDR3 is CTSLFRGEQFF. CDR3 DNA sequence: TGTACCAGCCTATTCAGGGGTGAGCAGTTCTTC.

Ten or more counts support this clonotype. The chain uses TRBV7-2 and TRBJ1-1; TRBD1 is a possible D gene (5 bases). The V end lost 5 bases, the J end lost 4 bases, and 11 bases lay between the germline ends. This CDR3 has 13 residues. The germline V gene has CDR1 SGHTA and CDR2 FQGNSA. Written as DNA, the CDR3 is TGTGCCAGCAGCATTCAGGGTACCACTGAAGCTTTCTTT. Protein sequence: CASSIQGTTEAFF.

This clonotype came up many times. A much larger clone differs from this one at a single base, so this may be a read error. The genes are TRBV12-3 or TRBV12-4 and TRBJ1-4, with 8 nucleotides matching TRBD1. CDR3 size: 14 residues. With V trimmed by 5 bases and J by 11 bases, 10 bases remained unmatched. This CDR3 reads CASSLGQALQKLFF. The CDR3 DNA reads TGTGCCAGCAGTCTGGGACAGGCGCTTCAGAAACTGTTTTTT.